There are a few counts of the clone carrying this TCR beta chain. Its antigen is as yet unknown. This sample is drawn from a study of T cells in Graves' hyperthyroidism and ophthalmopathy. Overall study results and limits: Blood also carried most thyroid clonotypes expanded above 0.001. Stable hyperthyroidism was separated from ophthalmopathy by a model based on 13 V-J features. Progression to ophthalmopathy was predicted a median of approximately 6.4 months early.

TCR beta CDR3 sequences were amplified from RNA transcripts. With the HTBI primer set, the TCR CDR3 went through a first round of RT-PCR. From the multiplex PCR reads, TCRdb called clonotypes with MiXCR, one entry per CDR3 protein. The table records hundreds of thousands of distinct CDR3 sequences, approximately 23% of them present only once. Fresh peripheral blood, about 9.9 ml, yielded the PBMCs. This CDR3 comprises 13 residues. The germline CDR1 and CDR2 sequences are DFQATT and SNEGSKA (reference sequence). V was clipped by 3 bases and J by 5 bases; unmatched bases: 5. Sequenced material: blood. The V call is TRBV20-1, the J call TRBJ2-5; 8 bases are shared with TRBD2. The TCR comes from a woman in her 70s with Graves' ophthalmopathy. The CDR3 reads CSASGTSRETQYF. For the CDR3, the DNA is TGCAGTGCTAGTGGGACTAGTCGGGAGACCCAGTACTTC.